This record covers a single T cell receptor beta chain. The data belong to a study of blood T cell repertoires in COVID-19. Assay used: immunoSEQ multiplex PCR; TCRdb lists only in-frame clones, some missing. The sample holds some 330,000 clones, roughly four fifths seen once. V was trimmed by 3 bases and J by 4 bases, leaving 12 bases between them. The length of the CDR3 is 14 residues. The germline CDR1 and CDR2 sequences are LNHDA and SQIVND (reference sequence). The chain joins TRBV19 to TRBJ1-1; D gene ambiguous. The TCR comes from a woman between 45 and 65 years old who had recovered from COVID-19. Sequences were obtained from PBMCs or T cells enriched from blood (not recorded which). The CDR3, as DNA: TGTGCCAGTAGTATTAGCGGGGTTGGCACTGAAGCTTTCTTT. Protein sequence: CASSISGVGTEAFF.